This TCR beta chain was observed in a study of regulatory T cells in long-lasting Graves disease. This clonotype was seen repeatedly, ten times or more. Both iRepertoire HTBI primers and Arm-PCR of CDR3 regions were used to build the TCR beta libraries. TCRdb reanalysed the multiplex PCR reads using MiXCR and keeps one entry per CDR3 protein. The data show approximately 310,000 distinct CDR3 sequences, with over 15% seen just once and about two fifths held by the top ten. Sample time point: newly diagnosed GD, antithyroid drugs for less than 3 months. After RNA was extracted from PBMCs, the TCR library was made from it. The CDR3 is 16 amino acids. V lost 6 bases to trimming and J lost 5 bases, with 17 bases between them. Germline V gene lookup returns CDR1 SEHNR and CDR2 FQNEAQ (reference sequence).

Sequenced material: peripheral blood mononuclear cells (PBMCs), taken at new diagnosis, from a patient treated with antithyroid drugs. The chain recombines TRBV7-9 with TRBJ1-6; tentatively, D is TRBD1 (6 bases). The clonotype originates from a female donor with Graves disease. The CDR3 reads CASSLAGAPDNSPLHF. The DNA for the CDR3 is TGTGCCAGCAGTTTGGCGGGGGCCCCAGATAATTCACCCCTCCACTTT.